What follows are 22 T cell receptor beta chains derived from one specimen sequenced in a study of blood T cell repertoires in COVID-19 (dated by TCRdb to 2020 to 2021). The library was built by means of the immunoSEQ multiplex PCR assay. In TCRdb, the immuneACCESS table is reduced to in-frame sequences with V and J assigned. These tables do not hold every clone; where another copy was compared, an unresolved V gene accounts for under half, and the others remain unexplained. For this sample there are 25,000 to 35,000 clones; more than 65% appear just once. Jointly, the top ten make up 13% of the sample. The specimen sequenced was peripheral blood. Every receptor here comes from a human donor in a cohort sampled during active COVID-19.

V and J are TRBV6-5 and TRBJ1-6, with a tentative D call TRBD1 (6 bases). The CDR3 is made up of 16 amino acids. Per germline, CDR1 MNHEY and CDR2 SVGAGI. Trimming pared 2 bases from V and 5 bases from J, leaving 13 bases between. This chain's CDR3 is CASSYEDQGHNSPLHF. The CDR3 nucleotides read TGTGCCAGCAGTTACGAAGATCAGGGGCATAATTCACCCCTCCACTTT.

The V call is TRBV10-1, the J call TRBJ2-2; perhaps TRBD2 as D (6 bases). V was shortened by 4 bases and J by 5 bases, with 11 bases between the two germline ends. The CDR3 sequence is 14 residues long. Germline V gene data show CDR1 as WNHNN and CDR2 as SYGVQD (reference sequence). CDR3 coding DNA: TGCGCCAGCAGTGGTCGGAGGGCGACCGGGGAGCTGTTTTTT. It specifies CASSGRRATGELFF.

The chain uses TRBV7-8 and TRBJ1-2, with D possibly being TRBD1 (6 bases). The CDR3 totals 15 residues. With 6 bases removed from V and 2 bases from J, the gap between germline ends came to 16 bases. Germline V gene sequence: CDR1 SGHVS, CDR2 FQNEAQ. CDR3 DNA sequence: TGTGCCAGCAGTTCTCCTAGGGGGGGGAACTATGGCTACACCTTC. This codes for CASSSPRGGNYGYTF.

V usage is TRBV18 and J usage is TRBJ2-2; unclear D gene. The V end lost 1 base, the J end lost 4 bases, and 13 bases lay between the germline ends. Per the germline V gene, CDR1 is KGHSH and CDR2 is LQKENI. The CDR3 is made up of 16 amino acids. In nucleotides, the CDR3 is TGTGCCAGCTCACCACAAAGCCCCCCAGGCACCGGGGAGCTGTTTTTT. It yields the protein CASSPQSPPGTGELFF.

This clone was observed a handful of times. The chain carries TRBV27 and TRBJ1-2; D is possibly TRBD1 (6 bases). The germline gives CDR1 MNHEY, CDR2 SMNVEV (reference sequence). V lost 3 bases, J lost 7 bases, and 18 bases lay in between. The CDR3 runs 15 residues. The CDR3 nucleotides read TGTGCCAGCAGTTTTCGGCAACGGGGGGCCGGTGGCTACACCTTC. Protein sequence: CASSFRQRGAGGYTF.

The chain carries TRBV5-8 and TRBJ2-5, with 7 positions matching TRBD2. CDR1 and CDR2 (germline): SGHTS, YDEGEE. Trimming removed 9 bases from V and 4 bases from J; junction bases left unmatched: 18. This CDR3 region has 16 residues. The CDR3 coding sequence is TGTGCCACCAAGCGAGGGAGGGGCGGGGACGGAGAGACCCAGTACTTC. Protein product: CATKRGRGGDGETQYF.

The V gene is TRBV19, the J gene TRBJ2-4; 11 bases fit TRBD1. The trim removed 4 bases at V and 6 bases at J, leaving 8 bases unmatched. This CDR3 comprises 16 residues. CDR1 is LNHDA and CDR2 is SQIVND in the germline V gene (reference sequence). The CDR3, as DNA: TGTGCCAGTAGTACCTGGGACAGGGGGTTTCTAAACATTCAGTACTTC. This encodes CASSTWDRGFLNIQYF.

V is TRBV12-3 or TRBV12-4 and J is TRBJ2-7, with D uncertain. V lost 6 bases, J lost 3 bases, and 6 bases lay in between. The CDR3 totals 11 residues. CDR3 region: CASSRYYEQYF. The CDR3 nucleotides read TGTGCCAGCAGCCGGTACTACGAGCAGTACTTC.

The chain has TRBV10-1 and TRBJ2-7, with TRBD1 identical over 8 bases. The germline V gene has CDR1 WNHNN and CDR2 SYGVQD (reference sequence). J gave up 3 bases and V 3 bases, and 13 bases lay outside the gene matches. The CDR3 sequence is 17 residues long. For the CDR3, the DNA is TGCGCCAGCAGTGACTCGGCCAGGACAGGGACCAGCTACGAGCAGTACTTC. Translated, it gives CASSDSARTGTSYEQYF.

The chain links TRBV2 to TRBJ1-4; 8 nucleotides line up with TRBD1. The CDR3 runs to 15 residues. The V gene end was trimmed by 4 bases and the J gene end by 8 bases; junction bases not matched to a gene: 9. CDR1 is SNHLY, CDR2 FYNNEI, per germline. The CDR3 loop is CASSGQQGVREKLFF. Written as DNA, the CDR3 is TGTGCCAGCAGTGGCCAACAGGGGGTTCGCGAAAAACTGTTTTTT.

This chain uses TRBV7-2 with TRBJ2-3; D is perhaps TRBD2 (6 bases). Germline V lookup: CDR1 SGHTA, CDR2 FQGNSA. Trimming took off 5 bases at V and 6 bases at J, with 15 bases between the two ends. This CDR3 spans 14 amino acids. CDR3 sequence: CASSAGAGRDTQYF. The CDR3 region has the DNA TGTGCCAGCAGCGCAGGAGCGGGCAGGGATACGCAGTATTTT. Variable domain in full (rest from reference TRBV7-2 and TRBJ2-3): GAGVSQSPSNKVTEKGKDVELRCDPISGHTALYWYRQSLGQGLEFLIYFQGNSAPDKSGLPSDRFSAERTGGSVSTLTIQRTQQEDSAVYLCASSAGAGRDTQYFGPGTRLTVL.

This chain connects TRBV7-9 to TRBJ2-5, with D tentatively TRBD2 (5 bases). Deletions cut 0 bases from V and 5 bases from J, with 10 bases between. This CDR3 region has 14 residues. Germline V gene sequence: CDR1 SEHNR, CDR2 FQNEAQ (reference sequence). This chain's CDR3 is CASSLALAIETQYF. For the CDR3, the DNA is TGTGCCAGCAGCTTAGCGTTAGCGATTGAGACCCAGTACTTC. Based on the CDR3 plus reference TRBV7-9 and TRBJ2-5, the full variable domain is DTGVSQNPRHKITKRGQNVTFRCDPISEHNRLYWYRQTLGQGPEFLTYFQNEAQLEKSRLLSDRFSAERPKGSFSTLEIQRTEQGDSAMYLCASSLALAIETQYFGPGTRLLVL.

This clone has a single count. The rearrangement uses TRBV19 and TRBJ2-7, with TRBD1 matching 10 bases. This CDR3 has 18 residues. The germline CDR1 and CDR2 sequences are LNHDA and SQIVND (reference sequence). The J segment lost 7 bases and the V segment lost 4 bases, leaving 19 bases of the junction unmatched. CDR3 in DNA: TGTGCCAGTAGTACGTCCCGGGACAGGGGAGGACGGTTGTGGGAGCAGTACTTC. It specifies CASSTSRDRGGRLWEQYF.

This clone qualifies as medium-sized (0.01 to 0.1%). Within the sample, other DNA sequences also encode this same CDR3. The genes are TRBV15 and TRBJ2-7; 12 nucleotides align to TRBD2. Germline V gene sequence: CDR1 LNHNV, CDR2 YYDKDF (reference sequence). The length of the CDR3 is 16 residues. J gave up 4 bases and V 1 base, and 5 bases lay outside the gene matches. In nucleotides, the CDR3 is TGTGCCACCAGCAGAGTCCTAGCGGGGGGGCTGTACGAGCAGTACTTC. Protein: CATSRVLAGGLYEQYF.

The chain links TRBV18 to TRBJ1-1, with 11 bases matching TRBD1. The junction had 7 bases not matched to a gene; V was cut back by 5 bases and J by 5 bases. This CDR3 contains 15 residues. The germline V gene encodes CDR1 KGHSH and CDR2 LQKENI. The CDR3 DNA follows: TGTGCCAGCTCATCTGGACAGGGGGCCTGGACTGAAGCTTTCTTT. Translating it yields CASSSGQGAWTEAFF.

This clone was seen just once. The CDR3 loop reads CASSAQGARTEAFF. For the CDR3, the DNA is TGTGCCAGCAGTGCGCAGGGGGCGAGGACTGAAGCTTTCTTT. The rearrangement joins TRBV2 to TRBJ1-1; 8 bases are shared with TRBD1. Germline V gene sequence: CDR1 SNHLY, CDR2 FYNNEI. This CDR3 is built from 14 residues. V dropped 4 bases and J dropped 5; count of bases not matched to a gene: 6.

The chain joins TRBV7-2 to TRBJ2-2; TRBD2 is a possible D gene (5 bases). Germline CDR1 reads SGHTA; CDR2 reads FQGNSA. The CDR3 spans 12 residues. V was pared by 5 bases and J by 7 bases, with 8 bases between. The CDR3 reads CASSISGGELFF. Here the CDR3 DNA reads TGTGCCAGCAGCATAAGCGGCGGGGAGCTGTTTTTT.

This clone was observed once. This chain links TRBV10-3 with TRBJ2-5, with D perhaps matching TRBD2 (5 bases). This CDR3 has 16 amino acids. Trimming stripped 0 bases from V and 6 bases from J, with 17 bases between. CDR1 ENHRY and CDR2 SYGVKD come from the germline V gene. Written as DNA, the CDR3 is TGTGCCATCAGTGAGTCGTATGGGGAGCTTGAAAAGACCCAGTACTTC. Its translation: CAISESYGELEKTQYF.

This clone was detected once. This chain connects TRBV5-1 to TRBJ2-3; 8 bases match TRBD2. The CDR3 covers 15 residues. V shed 2 bases and J 0 bases; nucleotides not matched to a gene: 2. The germline V gene encodes CDR1 SGHRS and CDR2 YFSETQ. The CDR3 nucleotides are TGCGCCAGCAGCTTTAGCGGGGCTAGCACAGATACGCAGTATTTT. This gives the protein CASSFSGASTDTQYF.

This chain connects TRBV21-1 to TRBJ1-6; the table's TRBD1 call for D was not verified on the DNA. TRBV21-1 is tagged as a pseudogene. The CDR3 is 18 residues long. CDR3 sequence reads: CASSSQDRAGSYNSPLHF. DNA of the CDR3: TGTGCCAGCAGCTCCCAGGACAGGGCGGGGTCCTATAATTCACCCCTCCACTTT.

This clone came up a few times. The chain uses TRBV29-1 and TRBJ2-3, with 10 nucleotides matching TRBD2. CDR1 and CDR2 (germline): SQVTM, ANQGSEA. The V gene end was trimmed by 4 bases and the J gene end by 5 bases; junction bases not matched to a gene: 12. The CDR3 is 16 residues long. CDR3 loop: CSVGASSGGVGDTQYF. The DNA of the CDR3 is TGCAGCGTTGGGGCGTCGAGCGGGGGGGTAGGAGATACGCAGTATTTT.

CDR3 nucleotide sequence: TGTGCCAGCAGTGGGACTATGGCCTACGAGCAGTACTTC. Protein: CASSGTMAYEQYF. This chain connects TRBV27 to TRBJ2-7; 7 bases align to TRBD2. The CDR3 is made up of 13 amino acids. The germline gives CDR1 MNHEY, CDR2 SMNVEV (reference sequence). Losses at the gene ends were 5 bases for V and 2 bases for J; bases not matched to a gene: 3.